The clone carrying this T cell receptor (beta chain) was detected ten times or more. Its antigen remains unknown. Amplified regions were TCR beta CDR3 sequences from RNA transcripts. With the HTBI primer set, the TCR CDR3 went through a first round of RT-PCR. TCRdb re-derived calls from the multiplex PCR reads in MiXCR, one entry per CDR3 protein. The repertoire consists of about 290,000 distinct CDR3 sequences, with around 15% occurring once and the leading ten covering roughly 30%. The data are from a study of T cells in Graves' hyperthyroidism and ophthalmopathy. Across the study: Initial diagnosis, before any treatment, was when peripheral blood was collected.

Uncontrolled infection, other autoimmune disease, pregnancy or lactation barred patients from enrollment. PBMCs were derived from roughly 10 ml fresh peripheral blood. Germline V gives CDR1 DFQATT, CDR2 SNEGSKA (reference sequence). There are 13 residues in the CDR3. V was clipped by 6 bases and J by 0 bases, with 11 bases between them. General study points: Most clonotypes expanded in the thyroid (above 0.001) were also present in blood.

The receptor was isolated from a woman between 50 and 59 years old with Graves' hyperthyroidism that later progressed to Graves' ophthalmopathy. Sequenced input: blood. The rearrangement joins TRBV20-1 to TRBJ1-2, with D perhaps TRBD1 (5 bases). The CDR3 reads CSATGGTNYGYTF. CDR3 DNA: TGCAGTGCGACGGGGGGTACTAACTATGGCTACACCTTC.